This TCR beta chain stems from a study of blood T cells in healthy people across ages (dated by TCRdb to about 2015). Turning to the overall study: In model experiments, template switching captured roughly one uniquely barcoded TCR beta cDNA molecule for every two T cells. Two additional independent replicas of 1 million unique cDNA reads from the same blood draw were analyzed for two donors (one aged 18 to 30 and one aged 80 or older). Donors were grouped into four age groups: young (average approximately 15 years), middle-aged (39), aged (around 60) and long-lived (about 82). To track age-related changes in TCR beta repertoire diversity, the study relied on deep sequencing normalized with unique cDNA molecular identifiers. To avoid experimental bias, donors of different ages were spread randomly across the sequencing lanes. Broader findings and caveats from the paper: Total diversity estimates from one million sequenced T cells were considered lower bounds and underestimates. Compared with the aged group, the long-lived group had more naive CD4+ T cells, fewer expanded clones and increased TCR diversity, a pattern suggesting age selection. As age increased, observed TCR beta diversity per million T cells dropped in a roughly linear way, and a significant reduction was already evident by age roughly 36. Donor CMV infection status was unknown, potentially confounding age-related changes in expanded clonotypes. Since profiling was done on bulk unsorted PBMCs, naive and antigen-experienced compartments could not be conclusively compared. There was a strong correlation between observed TCR beta diversity and the percentage of naive T cells measured by flow cytometry.

On this clonotype: The specificity of this receptor is unknown. It has no much larger one-base neighbor in the sample; base qualities were not kept.

Relative to germline, V is missing 4 bases and J is missing 5 bases, with 7 bases of the junction outside any gene match. The germline V gene (reference sequence) provides CDR1 LGHDT and CDR2 YNNKEL. The CDR3 covers 14 residues, taking in both the cysteine and the phenylalanine. The CDR3 DNA has 42 bases and is translated from base 1. Library generation was performed with 5' RACE. Data came from an Illumina HiSeq 2500. A second PCR of about 6 to 11 cycles was performed with a sample-barcoded 5' primer and a J-beta primer mix. A unique molecular identifier was introduced onto each TCR beta cDNA molecule by a template-switch 5' adaptor carrying 12 random nucleotides. Each sample yielded at least 2.5 million CDR3-containing paired-end reads. The Mint cDNA synthesis kit, primed by a TRBC-specific oligonucleotide, was used to synthesize first-strand cDNA from all RNA. Following uracil-DNA glycosylase treatment, all cDNA underwent a first 18-cycle PCR with the universal primers M1SS and BC2_uni_R. In the original analysis: For normalization, 1 million high-quality reads, each with a distinct molecular identifier, were randomly selected from each sample. Reads with shared molecular identifiers were discarded instead of being binned into consensus sequences. MiTCR, set to a Q25 quality threshold and the strictest error-elimination algorithm, was used for CDR3 identification, clonotype clustering and error correction. A nonparametric unseen species model with Euler transformation was used to estimate lower-bound total TCR beta diversity. TCRdb redid the processing of the public reads, applying fastp at Q25 and MiXCR, and retained in-frame beta chains. A single entry per CDR3 protein holds the most common genes and DNA from its merged rows. TCRdb, not the original authors, processed these V and J calls. The sample includes roughly 1.6 million distinct CDR3 sequences, with about 35% observed a single time. Of the sample, around 11% is held by the ten largest clones.

The approximately 40 donors, aged roughly 6 to 90 years, were systemically healthy Caucasian individuals from Russia. Approximately 10 milliliters of peripheral blood were collected from each donor into EDTA-treated Vacutainer tubes. PBMCs were isolated by Ficoll-Paque density-gradient centrifugation, with at least 6 million obtained per sample. Total RNA, at least 5 micrograms per sample, was extracted from PBMCs with Trizol reagent. The percentages of naive CD45RAhigh/CD27high T cells were determined by flow cytometry on a PBMC aliquot from every donor. This sequence was found in a woman aged 25-40 years in good health. The specimen sequenced was blood. The chain employs TRBV3-1 and TRBJ2-7; 8 bases in the middle match TRBD1. The base sequence is TGTGCCAGCAGCCTCCAGGGGGCTCATAACGAGCAGTACTTC. Its translation is CASSLQGAHNEQYF.